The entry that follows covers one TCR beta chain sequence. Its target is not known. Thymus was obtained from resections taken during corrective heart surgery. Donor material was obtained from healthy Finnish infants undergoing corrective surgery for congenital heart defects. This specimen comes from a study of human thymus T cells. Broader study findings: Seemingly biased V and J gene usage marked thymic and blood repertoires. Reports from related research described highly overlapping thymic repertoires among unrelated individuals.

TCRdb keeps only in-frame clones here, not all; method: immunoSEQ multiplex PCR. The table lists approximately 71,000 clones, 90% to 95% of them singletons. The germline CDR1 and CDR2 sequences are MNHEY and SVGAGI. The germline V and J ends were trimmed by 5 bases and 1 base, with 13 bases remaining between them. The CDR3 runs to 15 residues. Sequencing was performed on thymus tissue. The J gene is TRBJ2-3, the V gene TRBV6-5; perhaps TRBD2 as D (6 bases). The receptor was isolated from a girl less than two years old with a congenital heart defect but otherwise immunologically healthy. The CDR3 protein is CASSRLGRGTDTQYF. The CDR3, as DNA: TGTGCCAGCAGTCGACTAGGCCGGGGCACAGATACGCAGTATTTT.